The source of this TCR beta chain is a study of blood T cell repertoires in COVID-19. The overall study: Whether acute or convalescent, the COVID-19 samples came from the United States, Italy and Spain. The cDNA or gDNA used as material had been derived from T cells, B-cell-depleted T cells, or PBMCs.

Enrollees, about 18 to 89 years old, lived in roughly 24 US areas. Before being deemed recovered, Cohort 3 donors had two negative PCRs, clearance, or symptom resolution. This CDR3 is 17 amino acids long. With V trimmed by 2 bases and J by 10 bases, 13 bases remained unmatched. Germline V gene lookup returns CDR1 MNHEY and CDR2 SMNVEV (reference sequence). Produced via immunoSEQ multiplex PCR; TCRdb's table is partial and in-frame only. The repertoire holds more than 200,000 clones, around 87% seen once, with 1.6% in the top ten. This TCR came from a woman in her fifties or sixties who had recovered from COVID-19. What was sequenced was PBMCs or T cells enriched from blood (not recorded which). The chain has TRBV27 and TRBJ2-1, with 11 bases aligning to TRBD2. CDR3 nucleotides: TGTGCCAGCAGTTTAGTTCCCACGTTTAGCGGGAGGGGAGAGCAGTTCTTC. As protein: CASSLVPTFSGRGEQFF.